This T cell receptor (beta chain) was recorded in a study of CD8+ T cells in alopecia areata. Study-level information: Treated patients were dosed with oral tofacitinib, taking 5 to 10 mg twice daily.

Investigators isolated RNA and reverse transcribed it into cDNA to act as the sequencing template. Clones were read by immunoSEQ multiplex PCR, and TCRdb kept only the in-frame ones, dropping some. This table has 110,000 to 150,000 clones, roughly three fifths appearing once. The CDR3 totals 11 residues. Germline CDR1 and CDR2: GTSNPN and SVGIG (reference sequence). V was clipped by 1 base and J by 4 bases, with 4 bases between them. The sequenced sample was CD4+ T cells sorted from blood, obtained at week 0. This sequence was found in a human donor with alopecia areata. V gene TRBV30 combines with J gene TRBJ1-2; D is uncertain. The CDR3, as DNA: TGTGCCTGGAGTGCGTTCTATGGCTACACCTTC. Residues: CAWSAFYGYTF. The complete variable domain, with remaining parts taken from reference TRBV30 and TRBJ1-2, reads SQTIHQWPATLVQPVGSPLSLECTVEGTSNPNLYWYRQAAGRGLQLLFYSVGIGQISSEVPQNLSASRPQDRQFILSSKKLLLSDSGFYLCAWSAFYGYTFGSGTRLTVV.